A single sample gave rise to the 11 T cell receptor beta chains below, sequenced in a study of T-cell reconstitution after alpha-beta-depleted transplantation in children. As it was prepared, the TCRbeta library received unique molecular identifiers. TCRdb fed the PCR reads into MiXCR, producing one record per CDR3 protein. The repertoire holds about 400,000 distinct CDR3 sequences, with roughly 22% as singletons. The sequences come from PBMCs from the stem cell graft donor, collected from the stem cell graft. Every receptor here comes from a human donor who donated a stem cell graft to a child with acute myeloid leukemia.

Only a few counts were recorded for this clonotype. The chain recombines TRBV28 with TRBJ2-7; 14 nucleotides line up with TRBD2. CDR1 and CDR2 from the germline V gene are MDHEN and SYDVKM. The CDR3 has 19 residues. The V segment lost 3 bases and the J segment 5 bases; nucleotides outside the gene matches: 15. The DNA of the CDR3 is TGTGCCAGCAGTTTTTCCGGGACTAGCGGGAGTCTGAGTTCCAACGAGCAGTACTTC. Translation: CASSFSGTSGSLSSNEQYF.

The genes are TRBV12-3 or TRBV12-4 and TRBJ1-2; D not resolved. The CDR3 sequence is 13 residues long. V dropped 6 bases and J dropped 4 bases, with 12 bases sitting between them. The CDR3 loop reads CASRAAGAYGYTF. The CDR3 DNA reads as TGTGCCAGCAGAGCCGCGGGCGCCTATGGCTACACCTTC.

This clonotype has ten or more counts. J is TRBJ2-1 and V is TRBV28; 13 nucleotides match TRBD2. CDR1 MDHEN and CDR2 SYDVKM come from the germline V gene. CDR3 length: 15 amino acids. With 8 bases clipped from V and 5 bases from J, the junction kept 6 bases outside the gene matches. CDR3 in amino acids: CASFPGLAGNNEQFF. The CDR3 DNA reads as TGTGCCAGCTTCCCGGGACTAGCGGGGAACAATGAGCAGTTCTTC.

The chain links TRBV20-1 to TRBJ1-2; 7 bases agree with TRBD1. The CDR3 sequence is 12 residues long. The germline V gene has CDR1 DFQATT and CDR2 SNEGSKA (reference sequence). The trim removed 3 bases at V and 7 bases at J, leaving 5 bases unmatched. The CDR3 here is CSARRDSRGYTF. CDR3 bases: TGCAGTGCTAGGAGGGACAGCCGTGGCTACACCTTC.

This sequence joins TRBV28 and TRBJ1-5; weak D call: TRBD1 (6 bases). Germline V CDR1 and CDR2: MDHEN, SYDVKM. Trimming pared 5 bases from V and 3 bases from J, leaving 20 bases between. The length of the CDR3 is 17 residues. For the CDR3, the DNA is TGTGCCAGCAGTCCCCTCCATGGACAGATCGCCAATCAGCCCCAGCATTTT. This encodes CASSPLHGQIANQPQHF. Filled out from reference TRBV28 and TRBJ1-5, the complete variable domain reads DVKVTQSSRYLVKRTGEKVFLECVQDMDHENMFWYRQDPGLGLRLIYFSYDVKMKEKGDIPEGYSVSREKKERFSLILESASTNQTSMYLCASSPLHGQIANQPQHFGDGTRLSIL.

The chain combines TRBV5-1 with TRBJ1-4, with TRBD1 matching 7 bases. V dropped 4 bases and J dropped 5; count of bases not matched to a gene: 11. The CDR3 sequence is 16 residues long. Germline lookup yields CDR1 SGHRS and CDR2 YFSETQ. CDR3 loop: CASSVAGGSLNEKLFF. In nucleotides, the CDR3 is TGCGCCAGCAGCGTGGCAGGGGGGAGCTTAAATGAAAAACTGTTTTTT. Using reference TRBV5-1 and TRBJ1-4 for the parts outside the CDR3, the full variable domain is KAGVTQTPRYLIKTRGQQVTLSCSPISGHRSVSWYQQTPGQGLQFLFEYFSETQRNKGNFPGRFSGRQFSNSRSEMNVSTLELGDSALYLCASSVAGGSLNEKLFFGSGTQLSVL.

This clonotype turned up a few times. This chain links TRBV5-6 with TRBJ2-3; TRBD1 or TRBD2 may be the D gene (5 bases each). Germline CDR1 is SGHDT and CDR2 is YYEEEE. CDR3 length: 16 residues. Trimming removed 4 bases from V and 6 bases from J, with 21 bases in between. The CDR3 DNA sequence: TGTGCCAGCAGCCCGACCCCAGGGAGCTCTTACGATACGCAGTATTTT. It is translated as CASSPTPGSSYDTQYF.

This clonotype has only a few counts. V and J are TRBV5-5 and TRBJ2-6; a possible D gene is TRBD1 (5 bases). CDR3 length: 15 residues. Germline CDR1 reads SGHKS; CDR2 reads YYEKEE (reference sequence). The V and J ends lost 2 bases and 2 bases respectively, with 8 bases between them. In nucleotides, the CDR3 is TGTGCCAGCAGCTTAGGGGATACTGGGGCCAACGTCCTGACTTTC. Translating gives CASSLGDTGANVLTF.

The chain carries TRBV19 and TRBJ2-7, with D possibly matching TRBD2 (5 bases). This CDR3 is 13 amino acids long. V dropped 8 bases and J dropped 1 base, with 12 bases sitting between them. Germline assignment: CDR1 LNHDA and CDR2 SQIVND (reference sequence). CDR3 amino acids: CASAPGISYEQYF. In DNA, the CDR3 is TGTGCCAGTGCCCCGGGAATTTCCTACGAGCAGTACTTC.

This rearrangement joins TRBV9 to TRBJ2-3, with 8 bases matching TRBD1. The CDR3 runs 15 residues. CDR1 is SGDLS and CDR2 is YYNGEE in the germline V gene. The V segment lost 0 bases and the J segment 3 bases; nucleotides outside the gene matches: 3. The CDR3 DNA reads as TGTGCCAGCAGCGTAGATCAGGGGGCGACAGATACGCAGTATTTT. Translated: CASSVDQGATDTQYF.

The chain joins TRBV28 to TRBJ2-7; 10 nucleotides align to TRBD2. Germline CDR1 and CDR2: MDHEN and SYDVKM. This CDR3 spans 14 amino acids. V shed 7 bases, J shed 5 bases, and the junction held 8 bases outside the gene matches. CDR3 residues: CASTPGLARDEQYF. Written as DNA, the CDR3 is TGTGCCAGCACCCCGGGACTAGCGAGGGACGAGCAGTACTTC.